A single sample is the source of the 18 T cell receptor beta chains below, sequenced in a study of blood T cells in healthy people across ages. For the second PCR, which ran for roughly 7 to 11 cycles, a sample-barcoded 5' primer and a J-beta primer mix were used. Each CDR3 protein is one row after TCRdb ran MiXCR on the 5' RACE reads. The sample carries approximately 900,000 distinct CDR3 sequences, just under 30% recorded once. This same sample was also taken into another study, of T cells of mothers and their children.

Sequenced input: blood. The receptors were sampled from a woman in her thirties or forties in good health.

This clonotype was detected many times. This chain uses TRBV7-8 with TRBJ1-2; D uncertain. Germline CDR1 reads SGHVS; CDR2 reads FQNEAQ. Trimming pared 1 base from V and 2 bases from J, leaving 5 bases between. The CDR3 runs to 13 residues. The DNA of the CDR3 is TGTGCCAGCAGCTTAGAACTGAACTATGGCTACACCTTC. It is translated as CASSLELNYGYTF.

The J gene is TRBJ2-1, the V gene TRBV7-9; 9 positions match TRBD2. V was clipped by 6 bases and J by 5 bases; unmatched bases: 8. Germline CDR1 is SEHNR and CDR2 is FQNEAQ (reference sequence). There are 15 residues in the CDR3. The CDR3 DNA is TGTGCCAGCAGTCCTTGGGGCGGGGGGGACAATGAGCAGTTCTTC. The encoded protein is CASSPWGGGDNEQFF.

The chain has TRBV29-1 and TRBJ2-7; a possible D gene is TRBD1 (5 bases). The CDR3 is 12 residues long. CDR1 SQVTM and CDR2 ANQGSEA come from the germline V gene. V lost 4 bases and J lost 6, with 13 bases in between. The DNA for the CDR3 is TGCAGCGTTGGCAGGGTTATCGGCGAGCAGTACTTC. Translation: CSVGRVIGEQYF.

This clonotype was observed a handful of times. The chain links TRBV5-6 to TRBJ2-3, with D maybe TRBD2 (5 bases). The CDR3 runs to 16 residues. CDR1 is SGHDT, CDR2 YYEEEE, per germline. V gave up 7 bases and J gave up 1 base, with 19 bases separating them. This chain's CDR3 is CASALLAGWGTDTQYF. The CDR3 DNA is TGTGCCAGCGCCCTCCTAGCCGGTTGGGGCACAGATACGCAGTATTTT.

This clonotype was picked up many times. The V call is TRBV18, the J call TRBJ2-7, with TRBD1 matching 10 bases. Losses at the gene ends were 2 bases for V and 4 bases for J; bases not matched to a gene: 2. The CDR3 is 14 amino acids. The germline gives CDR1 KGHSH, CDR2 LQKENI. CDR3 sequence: CASSPTDRGYEQYF. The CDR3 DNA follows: TGTGCCAGCTCACCAACGGACAGGGGGTACGAGCAGTACTTC.

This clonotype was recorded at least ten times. The CDR3 loop is CASSTSRTGSEQYF. CDR3 nucleotide sequence: TGCGCCAGCAGCACCTCCCGGACAGGGTCCGAGCAGTACTTC. The gene calls are TRBV5-1 and TRBJ2-7; 8 nucleotides match TRBD1. From germline, CDR1 is SGHRS and CDR2 YFSETQ. J was trimmed by 6 bases and V by 4 bases; bases with no gene match: 9. The CDR3 loop spans 14 amino acids.

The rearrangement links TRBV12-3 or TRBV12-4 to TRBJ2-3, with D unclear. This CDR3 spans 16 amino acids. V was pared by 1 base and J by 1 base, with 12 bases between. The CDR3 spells CASSLGWSLGTDTQYF. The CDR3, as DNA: TGTGCCAGCAGTTTAGGTTGGTCCTTGGGCACAGATACGCAGTATTTT.

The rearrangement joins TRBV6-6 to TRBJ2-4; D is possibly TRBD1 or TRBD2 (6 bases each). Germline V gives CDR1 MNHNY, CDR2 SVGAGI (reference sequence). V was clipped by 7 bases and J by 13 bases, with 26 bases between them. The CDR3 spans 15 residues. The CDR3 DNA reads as TGTGCCAGCAACGGTGTGGGGGGCTTCAACAATGAGCAGTACTTC. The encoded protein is CASNGVGGFNNEQYF.

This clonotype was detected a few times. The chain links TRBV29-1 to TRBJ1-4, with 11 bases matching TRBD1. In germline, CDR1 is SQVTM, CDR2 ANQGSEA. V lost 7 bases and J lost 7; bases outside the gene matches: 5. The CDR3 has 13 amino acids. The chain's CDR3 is CSASGTGGEKLFF. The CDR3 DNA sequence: TGCAGCGCCTCCGGGACAGGGGGTGAAAAACTGTTTTTT.

The CDR3, as DNA: TGCGCCAGCAGCCAAGAACGTGGACAGGGGGCGCCTGGGGCCAACGTCCTGACTTTC. It codes for CASSQERGQGAPGANVLTF. The chain combines TRBV4-1 with TRBJ2-6; 11 nucleotides match TRBD1. Trimming cost V 0 bases and J 2 bases; bases outside gene matches: 6. CDR1 and CDR2 (germline): MGHRA, YSYEKL. The CDR3 is made up of 19 amino acids.

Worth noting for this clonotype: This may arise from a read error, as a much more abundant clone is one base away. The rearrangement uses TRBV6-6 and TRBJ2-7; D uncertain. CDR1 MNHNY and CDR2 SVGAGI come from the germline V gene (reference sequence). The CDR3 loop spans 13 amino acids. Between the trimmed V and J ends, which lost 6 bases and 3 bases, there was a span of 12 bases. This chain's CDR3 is CASRSGRSYEQYF. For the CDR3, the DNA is TGTGCCAGCAGGTCTGGACGGAGCTACGAGCAGTACTTC.

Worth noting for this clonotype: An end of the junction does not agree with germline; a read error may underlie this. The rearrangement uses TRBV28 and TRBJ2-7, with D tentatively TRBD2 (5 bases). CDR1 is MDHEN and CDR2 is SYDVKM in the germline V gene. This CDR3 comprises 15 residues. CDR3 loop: CAGSRPLRGNYEQYF. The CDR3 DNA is TGTGCCGGCAGCCGACCCCTACGGGGAAACTACGAGCAGTACTTC.

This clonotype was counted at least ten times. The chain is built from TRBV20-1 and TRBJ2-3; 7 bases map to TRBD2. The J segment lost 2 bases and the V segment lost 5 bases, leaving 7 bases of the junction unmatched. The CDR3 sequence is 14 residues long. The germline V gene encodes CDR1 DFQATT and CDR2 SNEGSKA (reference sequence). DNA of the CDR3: TGCAGTGCTTTAAGCGGGGTCTTCACAGATACGCAGTATTTT. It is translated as CSALSGVFTDTQYF.

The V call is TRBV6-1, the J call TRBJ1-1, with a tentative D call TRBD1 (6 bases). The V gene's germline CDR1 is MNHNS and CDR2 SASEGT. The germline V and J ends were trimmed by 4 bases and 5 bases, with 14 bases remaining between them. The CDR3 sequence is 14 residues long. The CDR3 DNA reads TGTGCCAGCAGTGCGGTCAGGGGTAGGACTGAAGCTTTCTTT. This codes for CASSAVRGRTEAFF.

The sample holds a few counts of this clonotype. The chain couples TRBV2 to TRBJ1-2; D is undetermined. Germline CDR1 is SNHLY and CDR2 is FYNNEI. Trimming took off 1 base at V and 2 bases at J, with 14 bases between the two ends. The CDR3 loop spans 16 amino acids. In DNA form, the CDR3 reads TGTGCCAGCAGTGAAGTTCAGGCAGGCTTCAACTATGGCTACACCTTC. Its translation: CASSEVQAGFNYGYTF.

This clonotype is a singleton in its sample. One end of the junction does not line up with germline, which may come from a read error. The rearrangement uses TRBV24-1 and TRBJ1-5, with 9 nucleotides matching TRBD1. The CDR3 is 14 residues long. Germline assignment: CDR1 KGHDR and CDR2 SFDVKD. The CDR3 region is CATSRGQGNQSQHF. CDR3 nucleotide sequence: TGTGCCACCAGTAGGGGACAGGGAAATCAGTCCCAGCATTTT.

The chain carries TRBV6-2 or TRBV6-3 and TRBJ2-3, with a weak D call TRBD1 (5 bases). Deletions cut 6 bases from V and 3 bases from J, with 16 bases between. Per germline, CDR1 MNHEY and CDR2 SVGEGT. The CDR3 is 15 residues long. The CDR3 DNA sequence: TGTGCCAGCAGCCATCAAGGGGCCGGTACAGATACGCAGTATTTT. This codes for CASSHQGAGTDTQYF.

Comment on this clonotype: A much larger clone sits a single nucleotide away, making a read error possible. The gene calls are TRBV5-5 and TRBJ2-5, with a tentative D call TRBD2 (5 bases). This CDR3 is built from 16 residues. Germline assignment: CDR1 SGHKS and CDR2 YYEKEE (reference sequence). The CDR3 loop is CASSAGLVGALETRYF. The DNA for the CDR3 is TGTGCCAGCAGCGCCGGGCTAGTGGGAGCTTTAGAGACCCGGTACTTC.